This entry lists 31 T cell receptor beta chains sequenced from one sample in a study of blood T cell repertoires in COVID-19. Repertoires were generated with immunoSEQ multiplex PCR, while TCRdb's copy carries only in-frame clones and drops some. The table has 70,000 or so clones, 80% seen once. Sequencing was carried out using peripheral blood. The receptors here all came from a man in his fifties or sixties with COVID-19, enrolled during active disease.

The chain uses TRBV7-3 and TRBJ2-1; 9 positions agree with TRBD1. Unmatched junction bases numbered 6, after V lost 4 bases and J lost 5 bases. Germline lookup yields CDR1 SGHTA and CDR2 FQGTGA. The CDR3 has 15 amino acids. The CDR3 protein is CASSSQGAGHNEQFF. CDR3 DNA sequence: TGTGCCAGCAGCTCACAGGGGGCCGGTCACAATGAGCAGTTCTTC.

The chain combines TRBV24-1 with TRBJ1-3, with TRBD1 identical over 8 bases. CDR3 length equals 19 residues. Germline lookup yields CDR1 KGHDR and CDR2 SFDVKD. Trimming cost V 2 bases and J 5 bases; bases outside gene matches: 16. The CDR3 region is CATSDWPPGQGANRNTIYF. The CDR3 coding sequence is TGTGCCACCAGTGATTGGCCGCCCGGTCAGGGGGCAAATCGAAACACCATATATTTT.

The chain recombines TRBV28 with TRBJ1-5, with 7 bases identical to TRBD1. Per the germline V gene, CDR1 is MDHEN and CDR2 is SYDVKM. The CDR3 length is 16 residues. The junction had 13 bases not matched to a gene; V was cut back by 5 bases and J by 6 bases. The CDR3: CASSPRLGGMGQPQHF. CDR3 nucleotides: TGTGCCAGCAGTCCCCGGTTAGGGGGCATGGGTCAGCCCCAGCATTTT.

The chain couples TRBV9 to TRBJ2-7, with no clear D. The germline V and J ends were trimmed by 0 bases and 0 bases, with 13 bases remaining between them. Germline CDR1 is SGDLS and CDR2 is YYNGEE. The CDR3 runs 16 residues. CDR3: CASSVEIDTSSYEQYF. The CDR3 DNA is TGTGCCAGCAGCGTAGAAATTGACACCAGCTCCTACGAGCAGTACTTC.

V gene TRBV7-2 combines with J gene TRBJ1-2, with TRBD1 identical over 12 bases. V dropped 5 bases and J dropped 8; count of bases not matched to a gene: 6. CDR1 is SGHTA, CDR2 FQGNSA, per germline. This CDR3 contains 14 residues. This chain's CDR3 is CASSPRDRGPGYTF. CDR3 in DNA: TGTGCCAGCAGCCCCCGGGACAGGGGGCCGGGCTACACCTTC.

This chain links TRBV4-1 with TRBJ2-7; 10 bases map to TRBD1. Trimming removed 4 bases from V and 2 bases from J; junction bases left unmatched: 8. The length of the CDR3 is 16 residues. Looked up from germline, CDR1 is MGHRA and CDR2 is YSYEKL. The CDR3 spells CASSLLGTGDPYEQYF. The DNA for the CDR3 is TGCGCCAGCAGCCTGCTAGGGACAGGGGACCCCTACGAGCAGTACTTC.

This chain joins TRBV6-5 and TRBJ2-5, with D hard to call. This CDR3 has 12 residues. Trimming shortened V by 4 bases and J by 7 bases, and 10 bases separated the two germline ends. Germline CDR1 is MNHEY and CDR2 is SVGAGI. The CDR3 loop is CASSSHGGTQYF. For the CDR3, the DNA is TGTGCCAGCAGTTCCCACGGTGGGACCCAGTACTTC.

The gene calls are TRBV19 and TRBJ1-3; maybe TRBD1 (6 bases). CDR1 and CDR2 from the germline V gene are LNHDA and SQIVND (reference sequence). CDR3 size: 15 residues. Trimming shortened V by 5 bases and J by 4 bases, and 15 bases separated the two germline ends. The CDR3, as DNA: TGTGCCAGTAGTCAACGGGGGGGCTCAGGAAACACCATATATTTT. Amino acids: CASSQRGGSGNTIYF.

There are a few counts of this clone. The rearrangement links TRBV6-5 to TRBJ2-3, with 8 bases that match TRBD2. J was trimmed by 2 bases and V by 7 bases; bases with no gene match: 8. CDR1 is MNHEY and CDR2 is SVGAGI in the germline V gene. This CDR3 is built from 15 residues. CDR3 sequence (DNA): TGTGCCAGCACCCTGAGCGGGGGATACACAGATACGCAGTATTTT. It is translated as CASTLSGGYTDTQYF.

The V and J genes are TRBV30 and TRBJ2-5; D gene unclear. Between the trimmed V and J ends, which lost 2 bases and 3 bases, there was a span of 4 bases. The germline V gene encodes CDR1 GTSNPN and CDR2 SVGIG (reference sequence). The CDR3 consists of 11 residues. This chain's CDR3 is CAWSLKETQYF. The CDR3 DNA follows: TGTGCCTGGAGTTTAAAAGAGACCCAGTACTTC.

This clone occurred once. The rearrangement joins TRBV29-1 to TRBJ1-2; possible D gene TRBD1, 5 bases. The V and J ends lost 2 bases and 6 bases respectively, with 16 bases between them. Germline values: CDR1 SQVTM, CDR2 ANQGSEA. The CDR3 loop spans 14 amino acids. CDR3 sequence: CSVEFSRVGHGYTF. CDR3 sequence (DNA): TGCAGCGTTGAATTTAGCAGGGTGGGCCATGGCTACACCTTC.

CDR3 DNA sequence: TGTGCCGCAGGCTTCGGTGGCTACACCTTC. It specifies CAAGFGGYTF. This chain links TRBV19 with TRBJ1-2; D gene ambiguous. The V gene lost 11 bases and the J gene lost 7 bases, with 11 bases spanning the gap. Germline values: CDR1 LNHDA, CDR2 SQIVND (reference sequence). The CDR3 contains 10 residues.

This clone occurred a few times. This chain joins TRBV15 and TRBJ2-2, with a possible D match to TRBD1 (5 bases). Germline V lookup: CDR1 LNHNV, CDR2 YYDKDF (reference sequence). Deletions cut 0 bases from V and 6 bases from J, with 14 bases between. The length of the CDR3 is 16 residues. For the CDR3, the DNA is TGTGCCACCAGCAGAGATTCGTTATGGGGCCCCGGGGAGCTGTTTTTT. As protein: CATSRDSLWGPGELFF. Using reference TRBV15 and TRBJ2-2 for the parts outside the CDR3, the full variable domain is DAMVIQNPRYQVTQFGKPVTLSCSQTLNHNVMYWYQQKSSQAPKLLFHYYDKDFNNEADTPDNFQSRRPNTSFCFLDIRSPGLGDTAMYLCATSRDSLWGPGELFFGEGSRLTVL.

This clone showed up just a few times. The J gene is TRBJ2-5, the V gene TRBV19, with D hard to call. CDR1 LNHDA and CDR2 SQIVND come from the germline V gene (reference sequence). The CDR3 spans 14 residues. The V end was cut by 5 bases, the J end by 2 bases, with 12 bases between. The CDR3 nucleotides read TGTGCCAGTAGTGAAGGCAGGAAGCAAGAGACCCAGTACTTC. This translates into CASSEGRKQETQYF.

The J gene is TRBJ1-2, the V gene TRBV25-1, with 8 bases aligning to TRBD1. The germline gives CDR1 MGHDK, CDR2 SYGVNS. With 3 bases clipped from V and 5 bases from J, the junction kept 5 bases outside the gene matches. This CDR3 contains 14 residues. Here the CDR3 reads CASSEGRTGYGYTF. CDR3 nucleotide sequence: TGTGCCAGCAGTGAGGGGAGGACAGGGTATGGCTACACCTTC.

This clone was picked up one time. CDR3 nucleotide sequence: TGTGCCTGGAGACCAGGGTCCCGGGAGACCCAGTACTTC. Encoded protein: CAWRPGSRETQYF. The chain links TRBV30 to TRBJ2-5, with a tentative D call TRBD1 (5 bases). Trimming took off 3 bases at V and 5 bases at J, with 13 bases between the two ends. The V gene's germline CDR1 is GTSNPN and CDR2 SVGIG (reference sequence). The CDR3 loop spans 13 amino acids.

This clone showed up just a few times. The V call is TRBV9, the J call TRBJ2-2; the D gene is possibly TRBD2 (6 bases). The germline gives CDR1 SGDLS, CDR2 YYNGEE. The V gene lost 0 bases and the J gene lost 6 bases, with 15 bases spanning the gap. The CDR3 extends over 16 amino acids. CDR3 bases: TGTGCCAGCAGCGTAGATGGACGCCCGGGGGCCGGGGAGCTGTTTTTT. It yields the protein CASSVDGRPGAGELFF.

This clone was observed a single time. The chain recombines TRBV6-2 or TRBV6-3 with TRBJ1-1; D not resolved. The CDR3 consists of 17 residues. Germline loops: CDR1 MNHEY, CDR2 SVGEGT. V was pared by 5 bases and J by 1 base, with 20 bases between. The CDR3 spells CASSPRGWPPPNTEAFF. The CDR3 coding sequence is TGTGCCAGCAGTCCCCGAGGTTGGCCGCCGCCGAACACTGAAGCTTTCTTT.

This chain connects TRBV2 to TRBJ2-3; TRBD2 agrees at 11 bases. The V gene's germline CDR1 is SNHLY and CDR2 FYNNEI. This CDR3 has 17 residues. V was clipped by 6 bases and J by 3 bases; unmatched bases: 11. CDR3 loop: CASRGWIAGGITDTQYF. CDR3 in DNA: TGTGCCAGCAGGGGGTGGATAGCGGGAGGGATAACAGATACGCAGTATTTT.

The chain uses TRBV11-2 and TRBJ2-7; D gene uncertain. The ends were cut back, 1 base at V and 0 bases at J, with 10 bases in the middle. Per germline, CDR1 SGHAT and CDR2 FQNNGV. This CDR3 contains 15 residues. In DNA, the CDR3 is TGTGCCAGCAGCTTAGGTCCTCTTGTCTCCTACGAGCAGTACTTC. Translating it yields CASSLGPLVSYEQYF.

V is TRBV6-5 and J is TRBJ1-6, with 9 positions matching TRBD1. Germline-derived CDR1 and CDR2 are MNHEY and SVGAGI. This CDR3 is built from 14 residues. The J segment lost 5 bases and the V segment lost 6 bases, leaving 2 bases of the junction unmatched. In DNA, the CDR3 is TGTGCCAGCAGCCGGGACAGGGATAATTCACCCCTCCACTTT. Protein sequence: CASSRDRDNSPLHF.

The chain links TRBV4-3 to TRBJ2-3; 8 nucleotides agree with TRBD1. The CDR3 has 15 amino acids. In germline, CDR1 is LGHNA, CDR2 YSLEER. V shed 5 bases and J 3 bases; nucleotides not matched to a gene: 7. CDR3 sequence (DNA): TGCGCCAGCAGCGGACAGGGAAAAATAACAGATACGCAGTATTTT. It is translated as CASSGQGKITDTQYF.

V usage is TRBV5-8 and J usage is TRBJ1-5; weak D call: TRBD1 (6 bases). The CDR3 has 16 amino acids. With 3 bases removed from V and 1 base from J, the gap between germline ends came to 14 bases. Germline values: CDR1 SGHTS, CDR2 YDEGEE. This chain's CDR3 is CASSSTGTLSNQPQHF. The CDR3 DNA is TGTGCCAGCAGCTCTACAGGGACCTTGAGCAATCAGCCCCAGCATTTT.

The rearrangement joins TRBV6-4 to TRBJ2-3; D uncertain. Germline V gene data show CDR1 as MRHNA and CDR2 as SNTAGT. V was trimmed by 0 bases and J by 0 bases, leaving 10 bases between them. The length of the CDR3 is 16 residues. CDR3: CASSDSQWSSTDTQYF. The CDR3 DNA follows: TGTGCCAGCAGTGACTCACAGTGGTCTAGCACAGATACGCAGTATTTT.

The V and J genes are TRBV7-9 and TRBJ1-2, with D unclear. The CDR3 is 13 amino acids. The V end was cut by 0 bases, the J end by 5 bases, with 7 bases between. Germline CDR1 is SEHNR and CDR2 is FQNEAQ (reference sequence). The CDR3 DNA follows: TGTGCCAGCAGCTTAGCGAGGGAGTATGGCTACACCTTC. It specifies CASSLAREYGYTF.

The V gene is TRBV5-5, the J gene TRBJ2-1; TRBD2 agrees at 14 bases. The CDR3 has 16 residues. CDR1 is SGHKS and CDR2 is YYEKEE in the germline V gene (reference sequence). Trimming removed 3 bases from V and 9 bases from J; junction bases left unmatched: 8. In DNA, the CDR3 is TGTGCCAGCAGCTGGGCCGGGACTAGCGGGAGAGGTGAGCAGTTCTTC. It translates to CASSWAGTSGRGEQFF.

This chain joins TRBV14 and TRBJ1-6; D ambiguous. Germline loops: CDR1 SGHDN, CDR2 FVKESK. This CDR3 is built from 14 residues. V lost 1 base and J lost 3, with 4 bases in between. CDR3 region: CASSQGRYNSPLHF. The CDR3 bases are TGTGCCAGCAGCCAAGGTCGCTATAATTCACCCCTCCACTTT.

The sample holds one count of this clone. This chain connects TRBV5-1 to TRBJ1-1; D is uncertain. With 0 bases removed from V and 1 base from J, the gap between germline ends came to 10 bases. Germline CDR1 SGHRS, CDR2 YFSETQ. The CDR3 sequence is 15 residues long. For the CDR3, the DNA is TGCGCCAGCAGCTTGGGCCCTTTGGCGAACACTGAAGCTTTCTTT. It is translated as CASSLGPLANTEAFF.

The chain links TRBV5-4 to TRBJ2-1, with 12 bases that match TRBD2. The V gene's germline CDR1 is SGHNT and CDR2 YYREEE (reference sequence). V dropped 4 bases and J dropped 8; count of bases not matched to a gene: 10. CDR3 length: 16 residues. The CDR3 region is CASSAPLAGGPDEQFF. Written as DNA, the CDR3 is TGTGCCAGCAGCGCCCCCCTAGCGGGAGGGCCCGATGAGCAGTTCTTC. Filled out from reference TRBV5-4 and TRBJ2-1, the complete variable domain reads ETGVTQSPTHLIKTRGQQVTLRCSSQSGHNTVSWYQQALGQGPQFIFQYYREEENGRGNFPPRFSGLQFPNYSSELNVNALELDDSALYLCASSAPLAGGPDEQFFGPGTRLTVL.

The chain carries TRBV19 and TRBJ1-5; 8 bases fit TRBD1. The CDR3 loop spans 14 amino acids. With 6 bases clipped from V and 1 base from J, the junction kept 2 bases outside the gene matches. The germline V gene encodes CDR1 LNHDA and CDR2 SQIVND (reference sequence). The CDR3: CASSTGGSNQPQHF. The CDR3 DNA sequence: TGTGCCAGTAGCACAGGGGGGAGCAATCAGCCCCAGCATTTT.

The chain carries TRBV2 and TRBJ2-2; 10 positions agree with TRBD2. Looked up from germline, CDR1 is SNHLY and CDR2 is FYNNEI. The CDR3 length is 20 residues. V gave up 1 base and J gave up 2 bases; unmatched junction bases: 13. The DNA of the CDR3 is TGTGCCAGCAGTGAAGGGGGTAGCGGGAGGTTTGGGACCAACACCGGGGAGCTGTTTTTT. Translated: CASSEGGSGRFGTNTGELFF. Variable domain in full (rest from reference TRBV2 and TRBJ2-2): EPEVTQTPSHQVTQMGQEVILRCVPISNHLYFYWYRQILGQKVEFLVSFYNNEISEKSEIFDDQFSVERPDGSNFTLKIRSTKLEDSAMYFCASSEGGSGRFGTNTGELFFGEGSRLTVL.